This T cell receptor beta chain emerged from a study of cytomegalovirus exposure and HLA in healthy donors. Whole-study results and caveats: In a later analysis, V- and J-gene trimming of beta chains associated with a DCLRE1C missense variant, replicated independently.

With regard to this clone: Its antigen remains unidentified.

Donors in the study were healthy people who gave bone marrow. The PCR ran on 60 Vbeta and 13 Jbeta primers. The assay was immunoSEQ multiplex PCR, and TCRdb's table has in-frame clones only and misses some. Of 150,000 or so clones listed, 81% were seen once; the top ten hold around 4.7%. Sample: PBMCs. The TCR originated in a woman aged 18-29 years in good health and CMV-seropositive.

CDR3 coding DNA: TGTGCCAGCAGTGCGACGGGACAGAGCACAGATACGCAGTATTTT. Its protein product is CASSATGQSTDTQYF. The chain recombines TRBV6-1 with TRBJ2-3; TRBD1 aligns across 7 bases. V lost 4 bases and J lost 0; bases outside the gene matches: 4. The V gene's germline CDR1 is MNHNS and CDR2 SASEGT. The CDR3 loop spans 15 amino acids.